The T cell receptor (beta chain) described here comes from a study of T cell changes during pregnancy in multiple sclerosis. The CDR3 extends over 18 amino acids. Looked up from germline, CDR1 is LGHNA and CDR2 is YNFKEQ. Trimming at V came to 1 base and at J to 2 bases, leaving 12 bases not matched to a gene. Here immunoSEQ multiplex PCR was the method, and the copy in TCRdb shows in-frame clones only, minus some. Seen here are tens of thousands of clones, more than 85% observed once, and the top ten hold roughly 2%. The chain links TRBV4-2 to TRBJ1-1, with 8 bases that match TRBD1. Sequences were derived from CD4+ T cells from peripheral blood mononuclear cells, sampled after pregnancy. The origin of this receptor is a female donor in good health, enrolled as a control in a pregnancy study. The CDR3 sequence is CASSQGDWTTGDNTEAFF. The CDR3 nucleotides are TGTGCCAGCAGCCAAGGGGACTGGACGACAGGGGATAACACTGAAGCTTTCTTT.